This T cell receptor beta chain is drawn from a study of shared clonotypes between healthy human individuals. Every immunoSEQ plate was one replicate of a subset's evenly spread DNA. Profiled with immunoSEQ multiplex PCR; TCRdb holds only in-frame clones, not every one. The sample includes about 600,000 clones, almost 97% of them seen just once. Trimming took 4 bases from V and 6 from J; bases not matched to a gene: 7. There are 14 residues in the CDR3. Per the germline V gene, CDR1 is SGHRS and CDR2 is YFSETQ. The donors, healthy adults who were HIV-negative, had experienced no recent acute infections or vaccinations.

J is TRBJ1-2 and V is TRBV5-1; 9 bases are a match to TRBD1. Source material: naive CD4+ T cells sorted from blood. Subset here: CD45RA+ positively selected. The origin of this receptor is a woman aged 30 to 39 in good health. The CDR3 DNA sequence: TGCGCCAGCAGCGCACAGACAGGGGGTGATGGCTACACCTTC. It yields the protein CASSAQTGGDGYTF.